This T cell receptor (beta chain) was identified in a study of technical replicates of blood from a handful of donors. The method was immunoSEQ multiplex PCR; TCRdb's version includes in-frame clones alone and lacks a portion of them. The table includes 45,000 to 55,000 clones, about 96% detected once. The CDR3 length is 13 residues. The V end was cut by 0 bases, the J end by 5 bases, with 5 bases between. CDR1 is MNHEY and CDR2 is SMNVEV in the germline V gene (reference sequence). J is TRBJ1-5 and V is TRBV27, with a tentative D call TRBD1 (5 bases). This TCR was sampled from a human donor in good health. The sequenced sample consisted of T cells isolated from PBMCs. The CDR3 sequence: CASSLSGDQPQHF. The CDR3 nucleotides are TGTGCCAGCAGTTTATCAGGGGATCAGCCCCAGCATTTT.